These 30 T cell receptor beta chains originate from one sample sequenced in a study of blood T cell repertoires in COVID-19. Profiling relied on immunoSEQ multiplex PCR, and the TCRdb table lists in-frame clones only, not all of them. The table records about 320,000 clones, about 88% of them present only once. Sequenced: PBMCs or T cells enriched from blood (not recorded which). The receptor set was obtained from a man aged 55 to 69 who had recovered from COVID-19.

V usage is TRBV6-1 and J usage is TRBJ2-3; maybe TRBD1 (6 bases). Trimming took off 1 base at V and 2 bases at J, with 7 bases between the two ends. This CDR3 region has 14 residues. Germline V gives CDR1 MNHNS, CDR2 SASEGT. The CDR3: CASSEGTATDTQYF. The CDR3 DNA sequence: TGTGCCAGCAGTGAAGGGACAGCCACAGATACGCAGTATTTT.

The chain recombines TRBV30 with TRBJ1-1; D possibly corresponds to TRBD1 (6 bases). The CDR3 runs to 13 residues. Germline V gene lookup returns CDR1 GTSNPN and CDR2 SVGIG (reference sequence). V was trimmed by 7 bases and J by 0 bases, leaving 12 bases between them. CDR3 residues: CASGAEMNTEAFF. Here the CDR3 DNA reads TGTGCCTCAGGGGCGGAGATGAACACTGAAGCTTTCTTT. Together with reference TRBV30 and TRBJ1-1, the CDR3 gives the full variable domain: SQTIHQWPATLVQPVGSPLSLECTVEGTSNPNLYWYRQAAGRGLQLLFYSVGIGQISSEVPQNLSASRPQDRQFILSSKKLLLSDSGFYLCASGAEMNTEAFFGQGTRLTVV.

The chain links TRBV12-5 to TRBJ2-3; 10 nucleotides align to TRBD1. CDR1 and CDR2 from the germline V gene are LGHNT and FRNRAP. V dropped 1 base and J dropped 4; count of bases not matched to a gene: 8. The CDR3 spans 17 residues. The DNA of the CDR3 is TGTGCTAGTGGTTTGGATAGCGGACAGGGGGGTCCAGATACGCAGTATTTT. It specifies CASGLDSGQGGPDTQYF.

This sequence joins TRBV24-1 and TRBJ2-3, with 14 bases fitting TRBD2. The CDR3 sequence is 17 residues long. Per germline, CDR1 KGHDR and CDR2 SFDVKD. Trimming at V came to 4 bases and at J to 6 bases, leaving 8 bases not matched to a gene. The CDR3 loop reads CATSDPRTSGGSDTQYF. CDR3 nucleotides: TGTGCCACCAGTGACCCAAGGACTAGCGGGGGGTCCGATACGCAGTATTTT.

V gene TRBV7-2 combines with J gene TRBJ1-1; TRBD1 might be the D (6 bases). The CDR3 spans 12 residues. Trimming left V 5 bases short and J 14 bases short, with 18 bases between. Germline CDR1 reads SGHTA; CDR2 reads FQGNSA. CDR3 in amino acids: CASSPGDVRRFF. CDR3 DNA: TGTGCCAGCAGCCCAGGGGACGTTCGGCGATTCTTT.

The rearrangement uses TRBV9 and TRBJ1-2, with D perhaps TRBD1 (6 bases). The CDR3 covers 14 residues. The germline gives CDR1 SGDLS, CDR2 YYNGEE. V shed 3 bases and J shed 5 bases, with 14 bases lying between them. In DNA form, the CDR3 reads TGTGCCAGCAGCGCCCGGGACACCGATTATGGCTACACCTTC. Protein product: CASSARDTDYGYTF.

This sequence joins TRBV19 and TRBJ2-4; D not resolved. Trimming removed 3 bases from V and 0 bases from J, with 9 bases in between. From germline, CDR1 is LNHDA and CDR2 SQIVND (reference sequence). The CDR3 is 15 amino acids. CDR3 sequence: CASSIGQLAKNIQYF. CDR3 bases: TGTGCCAGTAGTATTGGGCAGCTAGCCAAAAACATTCAGTACTTC.

This clone was seen only once. The chain employs TRBV27 and TRBJ1-5; D remains unclear. The CDR3 totals 15 residues. Trimming removed 2 bases from V and 6 bases from J, with 14 bases in between. Germline CDR1 reads MNHEY; CDR2 reads SMNVEV (reference sequence). CDR3 region: CASSLTLTLGQPQHF. CDR3 nucleotides: TGTGCCAGCAGTTTAACCCTGACATTGGGTCAGCCCCAGCATTTT.

The V and J genes are TRBV7-9 and TRBJ1-1; 7 nucleotides match TRBD1. V was pared by 8 bases and J by 5 bases, with 8 bases of the junction left unmatched. The CDR3 spans 13 residues. Germline CDR1 reads SEHNR; CDR2 reads FQNEAQ (reference sequence). Here the CDR3 reads CASARQGGTEAFF. The CDR3 DNA reads as TGTGCCAGCGCCAGACAGGGAGGAACTGAAGCTTTCTTT.

The chain recombines TRBV2 with TRBJ2-5, with a possible D match to TRBD1 (6 bases). The CDR3 runs to 13 residues. The germline gives CDR1 SNHLY, CDR2 FYNNEI. V lost 6 bases and J lost 0, with 8 bases in between. CDR3 bases: TGTGCCAGCAGGGACAGTTACCAAGAGACCCAGTACTTC. Amino acids: CASRDSYQETQYF.

This chain uses TRBV18 with TRBJ1-1; D ambiguous. Trimming cost V 6 bases and J 4 bases, with 18 bases left between them. The germline V gene has CDR1 KGHSH and CDR2 LQKENI. The CDR3 extends over 15 amino acids. The CDR3 spells CASSQGRQRGTEAFF. CDR3 DNA: TGTGCCAGCTCCCAAGGACGCCAACGGGGCACTGAAGCTTTCTTT.

The chain carries TRBV5-8 and TRBJ2-7; no definite D call. CDR1 is SGHTS, CDR2 YDEGEE, per germline. The CDR3 is made up of 12 amino acids. V lost 1 base and J 6 bases, leaving 8 bases between the germline ends. In nucleotides, the CDR3 is TGTGCCAGCAGCTTGCGCTTCGGCGAGCAGTACTTC. Protein sequence: CASSLRFGEQYF.

The V and J genes are TRBV12-3 or TRBV12-4 and TRBJ1-4; D possibly corresponds to TRBD1 (6 bases). CDR3 length: 13 residues. V lost 2 bases and J 7 bases, leaving 8 bases between the germline ends. CDR3 DNA sequence: TGTGCCAGCAGTTTAAGGACAGCTGAAAAACTGTTTTTT. Residues: CASSLRTAEKLFF.

This clone appeared once. The chain recombines TRBV19 with TRBJ1-2, with TRBD1 matching 8 bases. CDR1 and CDR2 (germline): LNHDA, SQIVND (reference sequence). V lost 1 base and J lost 3; bases outside the gene matches: 7. The CDR3 has 16 amino acids. The CDR3 loop is CASSIVGRGLDYGYTF. The CDR3 DNA reads as TGTGCCAGTAGTATAGTTGGCAGGGGGCTAGACTATGGCTACACCTTC.

The chain links TRBV18 to TRBJ2-2; D remains ambiguous. This CDR3 is 17 amino acids long. Trimming shortened V by 0 bases and J by 1 base, and 12 bases separated the two germline ends. From germline, CDR1 is KGHSH and CDR2 LQKENI. CDR3 residues: CASSPPTLAWNTGELFF. CDR3 coding DNA: TGTGCCAGCTCACCACCTACGTTGGCCTGGAACACCGGGGAGCTGTTTTTT. The variable domain in full, with the rest retrieved from reference TRBV18 and TRBJ2-2, is NAGVMQNPRHLVRRRGQEARLRCSPMKGHSHVYWYRQLPEEGLKFMVYLQKENIIDESGMPKERFSAEFPKEGPSILRIQQVVRGDSAAYFCASSPPTLAWNTGELFFGEGSRLTVL.

The chain joins TRBV6-1 to TRBJ2-1; no clear D. The V end lost 3 bases, the J end lost 3 bases, and 9 bases lay between the germline ends. Germline CDR1 and CDR2: MNHNS and SASEGT. The CDR3 has 14 amino acids. The CDR3 reads CASSDNQFYNEQFF. The DNA of the CDR3 is TGTGCCAGCAGTGATAATCAGTTCTACAATGAGCAGTTCTTC.

The chain links TRBV18 to TRBJ1-1; the D is unclear. Per the germline V gene, CDR1 is KGHSH and CDR2 is LQKENI. V was trimmed by 2 bases and J by 8 bases, leaving 15 bases between them. The length of the CDR3 is 14 residues. In DNA form, the CDR3 reads TGTGCCAGCTCACCATTAGAGGCAAAGCGGGAAGCTTTCTTT. Its protein is CASSPLEAKREAFF.

The CDR3 DNA follows: TGCAGCGTTCCAGGTAGGACAGGGCCTAACTATGGCTACACCTTC. As protein: CSVPGRTGPNYGYTF. This rearrangement joins TRBV29-1 to TRBJ1-2, with 8 nucleotides matching TRBD1. Germline values: CDR1 SQVTM, CDR2 ANQGSEA. The CDR3 is 15 residues long. With 5 bases clipped from V and 0 bases from J, the junction kept 8 bases outside the gene matches.

The chain is built from TRBV4-1 and TRBJ1-1; D unclear. With 2 bases removed from V and 1 base from J, the gap between germline ends came to 5 bases. Germline V CDR1 and CDR2: MGHRA, YSYEKL. This CDR3 region has 13 residues. Written as DNA, the CDR3 is TGCGCCAGCAGCCAAATAGAGAACACTGAAGCTTTCTTT. As protein: CASSQIENTEAFF.

J is TRBJ1-5 and V is TRBV10-3; D remains ambiguous. This CDR3 contains 13 residues. V was trimmed by 3 bases and J by 3 bases, leaving 6 bases between them. Germline V CDR1 and CDR2: ENHRY, SYGVKD. CDR3 amino acids: CAISDPNNQPQHF. The CDR3 nucleotides are TGTGCCATCAGTGACCCCAACAATCAGCCCCAGCATTTT.

The rearrangement uses TRBV2 and TRBJ2-2, with D tentatively TRBD1 (6 bases). CDR1 is SNHLY, CDR2 FYNNEI, per germline. The V end was cut by 7 bases, the J end by 4 bases, with 16 bases between. CDR3 length equals 15 residues. CDR3 DNA: TGTGCCAGCATTACAGACAGGTCCAGCACCGGGGAGCTGTTTTTT. Amino acids: CASITDRSSTGELFF. Using reference TRBV2 and TRBJ2-2 for the parts outside the CDR3, the full variable domain is EPEVTQTPSHQVTQMGQEVILRCVPISNHLYFYWYRQILGQKVEFLVSFYNNEISEKSEIFDDQFSVERPDGSNFTLKIRSTKLEDSAMYFCASITDRSSTGELFFGEGSRLTVL.

The genes are TRBV29-1 and TRBJ2-7; perhaps TRBD2 as D (7 bases). Germline V gene sequence: CDR1 SQVTM, CDR2 ANQGSEA. The CDR3 sequence is 14 residues long. V gave up 7 bases and J gave up 0 bases, with 16 bases separating them. CDR3 residues: CSAAGTPTSYEQYF. CDR3 nucleotide sequence: TGCAGCGCAGCGGGGACACCAACCTCCTACGAGCAGTACTTC.

The chain joins TRBV30 to TRBJ1-5; a weak D match, TRBD1 (6 bases). V was clipped by 3 bases and J by 0 bases, with 12 bases between them. Germline loops: CDR1 GTSNPN, CDR2 SVGIG (reference sequence). The CDR3 totals 15 residues. CDR3 in amino acids: CAWRDGQYSNQPQHF. DNA for the CDR3: TGTGCCTGGAGGGACGGACAGTATAGCAATCAGCCCCAGCATTTT. The variable domain in full, completed from reference TRBV30 and TRBJ1-5, reads SQTIHQWPATLVQPVGSPLSLECTVEGTSNPNLYWYRQAAGRGLQLLFYSVGIGQISSEVPQNLSASRPQDRQFILSSKKLLLSDSGFYLCAWRDGQYSNQPQHFGDGTRLSIL.

V is TRBV9 and J is TRBJ1-2; D perhaps matches TRBD1 (6 bases). The V gene lost 0 bases and the J gene lost 6 bases, with 9 bases spanning the gap. The germline gives CDR1 SGDLS, CDR2 YYNGEE. The CDR3 consists of 13 residues. CDR3 nucleotide sequence: TGTGCCAGCAGCGTAGTGGGGGCGAATGGCTACACCTTC. It is translated as CASSVVGANGYTF.

The genes are TRBV14 and TRBJ2-3; 8 nucleotides line up with TRBD2. Per germline, CDR1 SGHDN and CDR2 FVKESK. The ends lost 4 bases at V and 5 bases at J; junction bases unmatched: 2. The CDR3 runs to 13 residues. Here the CDR3 DNA reads TGTGCCAGCAGCCCACGGGGGGGAGATACGCAGTATTTT. Translated: CASSPRGGDTQYF.

This chain uses TRBV2 with TRBJ1-5; no firm D call. V was cut by 3 bases and J by 6 bases, with 15 bases left in between. The CDR3 spans 15 residues. Germline V lookup: CDR1 SNHLY, CDR2 FYNNEI. CDR3 in DNA: TGTGCCAGCAGTGACTCGTTCGGGGAAAGTCAGCCCCAGCATTTT. Its translation is CASSDSFGESQPQHF.

The V call is TRBV3-1 (or the pseudogene TRBV3-2), the J call TRBJ1-6, with 9 bases that match TRBD1. J lost 0 bases, V lost 1 base, and 7 bases had no gene match. CDR3 length equals 19 residues. Per germline, CDR1 LGHDT and CDR2 YNNKEL (reference sequence). CDR3 in amino acids: CASSQGTGAKSSYNSPLHF. CDR3 DNA sequence: TGTGCCAGCAGCCAAGGGACAGGGGCCAAGAGCTCCTATAATTCACCCCTCCACTTT.

The V and J genes are TRBV28 and TRBJ1-4, with D perhaps matching TRBD1 (6 bases). With 6 bases removed from V and 3 bases from J, the gap between germline ends came to 11 bases. In germline, CDR1 is MDHEN, CDR2 SYDVKM. The CDR3 spans 14 residues. The CDR3 loop is CASRAGVSNEKLFF. In DNA form, the CDR3 reads TGTGCCAGCAGGGCAGGGGTGTCTAATGAAAAACTGTTTTTT.

The chain links TRBV4-3 to TRBJ2-1; the match to TRBD2 covers 9 bases. Trimming removed 1 base from V and 6 bases from J; junction bases left unmatched: 7. Germline lookup yields CDR1 LGHNA and CDR2 YSLEER. The CDR3 is 16 amino acids. CDR3 protein: CASSQARASGANEQFF. DNA of the CDR3: TGCGCCAGCAGCCAAGCGAGGGCTAGCGGGGCCAATGAGCAGTTCTTC.

The chain couples TRBV11-1 to TRBJ2-7; 12 positions agree with TRBD2. The germline gives CDR1 SGHAT, CDR2 FQDESV (reference sequence). CDR3 length equals 14 residues. The J segment lost 3 bases and the V segment lost 5 bases, leaving 2 bases of the junction unmatched. The chain's CDR3 is CASSRLAGDYEQYF. The CDR3 nucleotides are TGTGCCAGCAGCCGACTAGCGGGGGACTACGAGCAGTACTTC.